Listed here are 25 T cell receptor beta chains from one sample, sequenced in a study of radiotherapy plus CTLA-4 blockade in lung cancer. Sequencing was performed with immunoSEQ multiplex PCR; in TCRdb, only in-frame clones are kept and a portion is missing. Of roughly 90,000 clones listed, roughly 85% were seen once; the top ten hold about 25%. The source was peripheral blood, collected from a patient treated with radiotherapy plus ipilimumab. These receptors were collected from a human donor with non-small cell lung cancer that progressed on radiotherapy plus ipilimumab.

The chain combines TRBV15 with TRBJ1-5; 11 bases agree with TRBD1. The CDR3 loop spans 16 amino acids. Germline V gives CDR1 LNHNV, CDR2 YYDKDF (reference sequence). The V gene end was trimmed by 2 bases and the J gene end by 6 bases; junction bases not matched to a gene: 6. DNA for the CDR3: TGTGCCACCAGCAGAATCTCCGGGACAGGGGGTCAGCCCCAGCATTTT. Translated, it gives CATSRISGTGGQPQHF.

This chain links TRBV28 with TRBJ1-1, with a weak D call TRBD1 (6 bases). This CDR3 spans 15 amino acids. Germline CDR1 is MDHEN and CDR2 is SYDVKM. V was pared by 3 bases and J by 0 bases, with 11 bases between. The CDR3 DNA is TGTGCCAGCAGTTTCGGGACACGAATGAACACTGAAGCTTTCTTT. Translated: CASSFGTRMNTEAFF.

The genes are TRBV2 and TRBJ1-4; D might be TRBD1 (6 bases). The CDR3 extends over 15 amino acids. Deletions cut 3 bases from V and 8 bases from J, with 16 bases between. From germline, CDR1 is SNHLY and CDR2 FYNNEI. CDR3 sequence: CASSEFGTQEEKLFF. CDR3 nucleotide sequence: TGTGCCAGCAGTGAGTTTGGGACACAGGAGGAAAAACTGTTTTTT.

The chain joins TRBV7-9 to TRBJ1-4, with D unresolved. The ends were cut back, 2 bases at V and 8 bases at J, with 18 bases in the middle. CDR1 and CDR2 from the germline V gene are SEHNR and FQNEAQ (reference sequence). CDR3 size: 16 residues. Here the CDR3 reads CASSLTIGGLREKLFF. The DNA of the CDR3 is TGTGCCAGCAGCTTAACTATTGGAGGTCTAAGGGAAAAACTGTTTTTT. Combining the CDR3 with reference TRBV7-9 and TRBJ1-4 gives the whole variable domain DTGVSQNPRHKITKRGQNVTFRCDPISEHNRLYWYRQTLGQGPEFLTYFQNEAQLEKSRLLSDRFSAERPKGSFSTLEIQRTEQGDSAMYLCASSLTIGGLREKLFFGSGTQLSVL.

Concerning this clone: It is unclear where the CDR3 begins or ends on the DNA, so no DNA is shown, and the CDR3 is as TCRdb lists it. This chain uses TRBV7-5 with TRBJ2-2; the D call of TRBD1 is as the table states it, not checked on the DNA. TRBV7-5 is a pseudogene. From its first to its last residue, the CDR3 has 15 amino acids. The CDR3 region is CARSLVGAGTGELFF.

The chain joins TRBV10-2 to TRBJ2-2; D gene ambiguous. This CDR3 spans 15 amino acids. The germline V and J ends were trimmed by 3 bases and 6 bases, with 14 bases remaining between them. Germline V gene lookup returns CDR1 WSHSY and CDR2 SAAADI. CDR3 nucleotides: TGCGCCAGCAGTGAAACCCACCGCTACGCCGGGGAGCTGTTTTTT. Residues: CASSETHRYAGELFF.

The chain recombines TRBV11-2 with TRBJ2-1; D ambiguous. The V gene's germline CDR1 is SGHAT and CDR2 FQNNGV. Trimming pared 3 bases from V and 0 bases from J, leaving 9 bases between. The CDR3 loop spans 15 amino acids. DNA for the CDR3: TGTGCCAGCAGCTTCCGACTCGGCTCCTACAATGAGCAGTTCTTC. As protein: CASSFRLGSYNEQFF.

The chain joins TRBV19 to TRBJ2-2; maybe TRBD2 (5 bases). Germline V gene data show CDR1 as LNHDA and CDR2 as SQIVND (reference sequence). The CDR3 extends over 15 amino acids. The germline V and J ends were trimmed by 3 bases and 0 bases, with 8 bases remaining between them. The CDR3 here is CASSMGSANTGELFF. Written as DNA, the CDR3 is TGTGCCAGTAGTATGGGTAGCGCGAACACCGGGGAGCTGTTTTTT.

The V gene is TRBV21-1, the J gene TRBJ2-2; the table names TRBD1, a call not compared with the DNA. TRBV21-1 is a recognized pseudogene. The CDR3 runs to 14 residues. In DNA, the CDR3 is TGTGCCAGCAGCAAATTACATACGATCGGGGAGCTGTTTTTT. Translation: CASSKLHTIGELFF.

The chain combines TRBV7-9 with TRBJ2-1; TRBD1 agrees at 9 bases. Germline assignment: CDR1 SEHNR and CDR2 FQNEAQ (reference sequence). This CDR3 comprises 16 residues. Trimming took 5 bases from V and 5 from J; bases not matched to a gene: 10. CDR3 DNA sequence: TGTGCCAGCAGCCTGTCCGGGACAGGGAATAACAATGAGCAGTTCTTC. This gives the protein CASSLSGTGNNNEQFF.

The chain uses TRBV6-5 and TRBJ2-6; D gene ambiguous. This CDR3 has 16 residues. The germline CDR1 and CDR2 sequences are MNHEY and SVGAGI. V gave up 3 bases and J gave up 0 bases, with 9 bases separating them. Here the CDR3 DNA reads TGTGCCAGCAGTTATTCCACAGTCTCTGGGGCCAACGTCCTGACTTTC. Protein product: CASSYSTVSGANVLTF.

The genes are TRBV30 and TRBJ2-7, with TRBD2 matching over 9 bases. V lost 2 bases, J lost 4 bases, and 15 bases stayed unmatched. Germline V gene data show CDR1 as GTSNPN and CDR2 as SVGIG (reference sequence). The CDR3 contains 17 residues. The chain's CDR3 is CAWSQSAPWREGYEQYF. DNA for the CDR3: TGTGCCTGGAGTCAATCGGCCCCCTGGCGGGAGGGTTACGAGCAGTACTTC.

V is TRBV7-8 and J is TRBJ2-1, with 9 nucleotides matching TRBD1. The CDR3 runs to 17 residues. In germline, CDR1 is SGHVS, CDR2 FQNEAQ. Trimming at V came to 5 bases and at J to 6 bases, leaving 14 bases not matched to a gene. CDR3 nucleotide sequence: TGTGCCAGCAGCACCGGACAGGGGAAAACTCCGAGCAATGAGCAGTTCTTC. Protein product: CASSTGQGKTPSNEQFF. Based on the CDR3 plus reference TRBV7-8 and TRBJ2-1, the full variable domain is GAGVSQSPRYKVAKRGQDVALRCDPISGHVSLFWYQQALGQGPEFLTYFQNEAQLDKSGLPSDRFFAERPEGSVSTLKIQRTQQEDSAVYLCASSTGQGKTPSNEQFFGPGTRLTVL.

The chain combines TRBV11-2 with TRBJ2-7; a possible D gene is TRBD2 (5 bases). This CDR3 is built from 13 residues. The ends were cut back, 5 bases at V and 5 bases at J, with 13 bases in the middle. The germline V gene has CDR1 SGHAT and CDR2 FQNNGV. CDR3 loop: CASSPRGGDEQYF. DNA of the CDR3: TGTGCCAGCAGCCCTCGTGGAGGCGACGAGCAGTACTTC.

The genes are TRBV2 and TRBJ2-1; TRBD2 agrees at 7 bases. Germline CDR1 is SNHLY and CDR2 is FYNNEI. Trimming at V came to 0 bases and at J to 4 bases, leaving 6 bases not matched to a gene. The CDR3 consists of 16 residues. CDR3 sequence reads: CASSEAGASGYNEQFF. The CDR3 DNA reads TGTGCCAGCAGTGAAGCCGGTGCTAGCGGTTACAATGAGCAGTTCTTC.

The CDR3 region has the DNA TGTGCCAGCAGCTTACTCGGTAACTACGAGCAGTACTTC. Protein: CASSLLGNYEQYF. V usage is TRBV7-9 and J usage is TRBJ2-7; D unclear. V was clipped by 2 bases and J by 3 bases, with 8 bases between them. The CDR3 length is 13 residues. CDR1 is SEHNR and CDR2 is FQNEAQ in the germline V gene (reference sequence).

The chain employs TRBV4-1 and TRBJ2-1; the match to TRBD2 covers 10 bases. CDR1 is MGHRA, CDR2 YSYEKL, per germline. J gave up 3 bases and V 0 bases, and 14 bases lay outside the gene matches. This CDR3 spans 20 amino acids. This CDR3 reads CASSQDQWGLASLDYNEQFF. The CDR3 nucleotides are TGCGCCAGCAGCCAAGATCAGTGGGGACTAGCGTCCCTGGACTACAATGAGCAGTTCTTC.

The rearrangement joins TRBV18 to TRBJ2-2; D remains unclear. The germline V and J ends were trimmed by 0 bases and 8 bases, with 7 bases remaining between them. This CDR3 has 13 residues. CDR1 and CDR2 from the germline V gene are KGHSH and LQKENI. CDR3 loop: CASSPPLLGELFF. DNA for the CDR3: TGTGCCAGCTCACCACCGTTACTTGGGGAGCTGTTTTTT.

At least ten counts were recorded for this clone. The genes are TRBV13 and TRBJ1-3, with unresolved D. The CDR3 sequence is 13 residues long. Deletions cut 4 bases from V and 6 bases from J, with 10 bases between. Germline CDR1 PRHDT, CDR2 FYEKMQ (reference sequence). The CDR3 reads CASSSNPENTIYF. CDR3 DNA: TGTGCCAGCAGCTCCAACCCCGAAAACACCATATATTTT.

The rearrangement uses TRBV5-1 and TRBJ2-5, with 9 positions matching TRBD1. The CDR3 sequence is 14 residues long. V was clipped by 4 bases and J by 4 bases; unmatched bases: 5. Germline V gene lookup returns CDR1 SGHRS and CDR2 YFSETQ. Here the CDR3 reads CASSGTGGAETQYF. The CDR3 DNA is TGCGCCAGCAGCGGCACAGGGGGCGCAGAGACCCAGTACTTC.

DNA of the CDR3: TGTGCCAGCAGCTTGAACGGGCGGGAGACCCAGTACTTC. It is translated as CASSLNGRETQYF. This chain joins TRBV5-6 and TRBJ2-5; no clear D. Trimming took off 1 base at V and 5 bases at J, with 9 bases between the two ends. This CDR3 has 13 amino acids. Germline V lookup: CDR1 SGHDT, CDR2 YYEEEE.

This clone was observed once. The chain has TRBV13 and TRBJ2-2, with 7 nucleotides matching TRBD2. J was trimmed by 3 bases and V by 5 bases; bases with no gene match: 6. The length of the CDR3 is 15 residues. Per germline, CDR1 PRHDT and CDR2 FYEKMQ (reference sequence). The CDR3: CASSDGSGDTGELFF. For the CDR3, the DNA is TGTGCCAGCAGCGACGGGAGCGGGGACACCGGGGAGCTGTTTTTT.

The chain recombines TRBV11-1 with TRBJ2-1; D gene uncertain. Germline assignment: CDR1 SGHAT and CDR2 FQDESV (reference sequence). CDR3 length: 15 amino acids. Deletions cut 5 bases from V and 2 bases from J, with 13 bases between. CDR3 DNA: TGTGCCAGCAGCCCCCAAAATAAGCCCTACAATGAGCAGTTCTTC. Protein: CASSPQNKPYNEQFF.

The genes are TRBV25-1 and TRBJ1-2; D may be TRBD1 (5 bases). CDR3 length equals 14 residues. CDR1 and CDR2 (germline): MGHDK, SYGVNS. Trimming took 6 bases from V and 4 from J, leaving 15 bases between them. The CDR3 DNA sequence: TGTGCCAGCAGCGGGACTGGGCCAACCTATGGCTACACCTTC. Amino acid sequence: CASSGTGPTYGYTF.

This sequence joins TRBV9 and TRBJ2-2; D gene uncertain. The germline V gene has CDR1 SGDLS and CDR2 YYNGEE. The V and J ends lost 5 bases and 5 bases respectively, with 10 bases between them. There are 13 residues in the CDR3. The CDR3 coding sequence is TGTGCCAGCAGTCAGAGAGCGACCGGGGAGCTGTTTTTT. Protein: CASSQRATGELFF.